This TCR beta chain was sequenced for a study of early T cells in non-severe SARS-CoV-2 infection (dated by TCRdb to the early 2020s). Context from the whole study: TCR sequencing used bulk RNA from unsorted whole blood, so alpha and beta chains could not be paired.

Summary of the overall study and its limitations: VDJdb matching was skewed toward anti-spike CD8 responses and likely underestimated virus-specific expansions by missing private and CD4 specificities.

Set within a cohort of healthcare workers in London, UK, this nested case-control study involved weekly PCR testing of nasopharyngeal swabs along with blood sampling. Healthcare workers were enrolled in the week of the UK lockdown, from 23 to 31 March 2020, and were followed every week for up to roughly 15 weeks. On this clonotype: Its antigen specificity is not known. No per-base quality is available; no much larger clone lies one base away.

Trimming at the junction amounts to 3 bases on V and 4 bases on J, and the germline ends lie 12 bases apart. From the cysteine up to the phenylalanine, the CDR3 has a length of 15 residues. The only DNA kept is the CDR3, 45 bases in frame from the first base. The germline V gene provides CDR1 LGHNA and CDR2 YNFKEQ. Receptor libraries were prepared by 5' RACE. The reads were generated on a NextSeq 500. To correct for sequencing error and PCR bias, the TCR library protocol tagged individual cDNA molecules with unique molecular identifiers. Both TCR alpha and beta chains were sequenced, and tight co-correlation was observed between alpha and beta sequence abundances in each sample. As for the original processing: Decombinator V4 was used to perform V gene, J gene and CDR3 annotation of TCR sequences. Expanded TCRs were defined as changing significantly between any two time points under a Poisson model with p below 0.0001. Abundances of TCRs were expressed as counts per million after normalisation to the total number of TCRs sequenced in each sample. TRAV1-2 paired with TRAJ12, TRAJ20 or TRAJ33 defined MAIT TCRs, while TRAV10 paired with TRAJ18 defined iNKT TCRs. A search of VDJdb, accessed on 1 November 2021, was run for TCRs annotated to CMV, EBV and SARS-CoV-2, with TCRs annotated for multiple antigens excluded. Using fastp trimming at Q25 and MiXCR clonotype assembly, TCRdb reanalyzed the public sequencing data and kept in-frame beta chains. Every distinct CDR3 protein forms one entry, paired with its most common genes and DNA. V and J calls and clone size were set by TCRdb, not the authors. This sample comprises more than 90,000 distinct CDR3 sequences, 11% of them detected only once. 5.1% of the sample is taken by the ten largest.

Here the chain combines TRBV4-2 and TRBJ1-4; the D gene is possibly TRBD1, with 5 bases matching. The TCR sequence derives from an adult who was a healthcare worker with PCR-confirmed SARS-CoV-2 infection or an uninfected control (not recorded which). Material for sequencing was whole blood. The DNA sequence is TGTGCCAGCAGCCAGGGGCTTGGACGTAATGAAAAACTGTTTTTT. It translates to CASSQGLGRNEKLFF.